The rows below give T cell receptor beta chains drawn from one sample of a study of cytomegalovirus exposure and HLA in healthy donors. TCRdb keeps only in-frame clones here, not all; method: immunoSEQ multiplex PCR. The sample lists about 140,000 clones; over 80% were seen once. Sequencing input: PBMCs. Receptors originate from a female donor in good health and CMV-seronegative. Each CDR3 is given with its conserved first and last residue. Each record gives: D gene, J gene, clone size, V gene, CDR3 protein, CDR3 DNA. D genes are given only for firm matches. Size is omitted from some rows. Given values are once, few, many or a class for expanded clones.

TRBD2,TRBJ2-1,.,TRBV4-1,CASSQTSVSGAYNEQFF,TGCGCCAGCAGCCAGACATCGGTAAGCGGGGCCTACAATGAGCAGTTCTTC
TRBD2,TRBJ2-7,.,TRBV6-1,CASSARLAGFSYEQYF,TGTGCCAGCAGTGCCCGACTAGCGGGTTTCTCCTACGAGCAGTACTTC
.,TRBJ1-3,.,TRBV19,CASSEQASGNTIYF,TGTGCCAGTAGCGAACAGGCATCTGGAAACACCATATATTTT
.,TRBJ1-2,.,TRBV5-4,CASSLSQGTYGYTF,TGTGCCAGCAGCTTGTCTCAGGGTACCTATGGCTACACCTTC
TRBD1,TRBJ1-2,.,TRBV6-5,CASSSNRDRDGYTF,TGTGCCAGCAGTTCAAACCGGGACAGGGATGGCTACACCTTC
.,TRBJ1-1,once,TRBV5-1,CASSSDSMNTEAFF,TGCGCCAGCAGCTCGGACAGTATGAACACTGAAGCTTTCTTT
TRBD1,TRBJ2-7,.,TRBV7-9,CASILRDSPDEQYF,TGTGCCAGCATCCTTCGGGACAGTCCGGACGAGCAGTACTTC
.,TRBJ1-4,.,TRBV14,CASSLLGGTLAHEKLFF,TGTGCCAGCAGCCTTCTCGGGGGAACCCTGGCCCATGAAAAACTGTTTTTT
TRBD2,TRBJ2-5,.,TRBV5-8,CASSLKPSGRGGETQYF,TGTGCCAGCAGCTTGAAGCCTAGCGGGAGAGGTGGGGAGACCCAGTACTTC
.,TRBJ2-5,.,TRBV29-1,CSVRRQETQYF,TGCAGCGTTAGGAGACAAGAGACCCAGTACTTC
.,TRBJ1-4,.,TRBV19,CASIDEKLFF,TGTGCCAGTATAGATGAAAAACTGTTTTTT
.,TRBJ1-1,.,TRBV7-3,CASSLKGGGSTEAFF,TGTGCCAGCAGCTTAAAGGGGGGCGGGAGCACTGAAGCTTTCTTT
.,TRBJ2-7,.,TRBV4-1,CASSPGSYSYEQYF,TGCGCCAGCAGCCCCGGGAGTTACTCCTACGAGCAGTACTTC
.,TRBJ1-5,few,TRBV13,CASSLGRGDQPQHF,TGTGCCAGCAGCTTAGGCCGGGGGGATCAGCCCCAGCATTTT
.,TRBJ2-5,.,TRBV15,CATSRDLYSSQETQYF,TGTGCCACCAGCAGAGATCTGTACAGCTCCCAAGAGACCCAGTACTTC
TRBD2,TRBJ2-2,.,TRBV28,CASSEDSPRLAGVVNTGELFF,TGTGCCAGCAGTGAGGACAGTCCCCGACTAGCGGGAGTCGTGAACACCGGGGAGCTGTTTTTT
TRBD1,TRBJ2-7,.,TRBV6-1,CASSEIPGQGASEQYF,TGTGCCAGCAGTGAGATACCGGGACAGGGGGCTAGTGAGCAGTACTTC
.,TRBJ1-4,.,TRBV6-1,CASSRTATNEKLFF,TGTGCCAGCAGCCGGACAGCTACTAATGAAAAACTGTTTTTT
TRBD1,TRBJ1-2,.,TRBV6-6,CASSAGGDYGYTF,TGTGCCAGCAGTGCAGGGGGCGACTATGGCTACACCTTC
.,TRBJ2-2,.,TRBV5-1,CASSLAQSNTGELFF,TGCGCCAGCAGCTTGGCTCAGTCGAACACCGGGGAGCTGTTTTTT
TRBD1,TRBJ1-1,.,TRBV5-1,CASSWQGDTEAFF,TGCGCCAGCAGCTGGCAGGGGGACACTGAAGCTTTCTTT
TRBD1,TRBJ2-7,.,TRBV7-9,CASSHPGQTYEQYF,TGTGCCAGCAGCCATCCGGGACAGACCTACGAGCAGTACTTC
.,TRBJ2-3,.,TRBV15,CATSRGEGTGVDTQYF,TGTGCCACCAGCAGAGGCGAGGGGACGGGAGTCGATACGCAGTATTTT
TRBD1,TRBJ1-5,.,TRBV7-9,CASSLGTGGNQPQHF,TGTGCCAGCAGCCTCGGGACAGGGGGCAATCAGCCCCAGCATTTT
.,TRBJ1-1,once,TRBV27,CASSLSFSGEAFF,TGTGCCAGCAGTTTATCGTTCTCCGGGGAAGCTTTCTTT
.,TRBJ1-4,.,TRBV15,CATSAWQFEGKLFF,TGTGCCACCAGCGCGTGGCAGTTCGAGGGAAAACTGTTTTTT
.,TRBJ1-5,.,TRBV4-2,CASSQDRVGGQPQHF,TGTGCCAGCAGCCAAGATCGGGTGGGTGGCCAGCCCCAGCATTTT
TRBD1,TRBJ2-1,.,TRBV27,CASSFPGGNEQFF,TGTGCCAGCAGTTTCCCAGGGGGAAATGAGCAGTTCTTC
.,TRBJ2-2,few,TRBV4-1,CASSQDLSPNTGELFF,TGCGCCAGCAGCCAAGATTTGAGTCCGAACACCGGGGAGCTGTTTTTT
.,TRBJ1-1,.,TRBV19,CASSSPAGGNTEAFF,TGTGCCAGTAGTAGTCCGGCGGGCGGTAACACTGAAGCTTTCTTT
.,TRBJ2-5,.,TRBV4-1,CASSPSTGDQETQYF,TGCGCCAGCAGCCCGTCCACCGGGGATCAAGAGACCCAGTACTTC
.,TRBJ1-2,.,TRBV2,CASSERQVYGYTF,TGTGCCAGCAGTGAACGACAGGTCTATGGCTACACCTTC
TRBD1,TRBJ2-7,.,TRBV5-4,CASSPRDRGYAEQYF,TGTGCCAGCAGCCCAAGGGACAGGGGGTATGCGGAGCAGTACTTC
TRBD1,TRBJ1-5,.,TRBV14,CASSRDSNQPQHF,TGTGCCAGCAGTCGGGACAGTAATCAGCCCCAGCATTTT
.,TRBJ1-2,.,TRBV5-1,CASSSLDSLPYGYTF,TGCGCCAGCAGCTCCTTAGACAGTTTACCCTATGGCTACACCTTC
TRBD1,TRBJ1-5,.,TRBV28,CASSGTGERSNQPQHF,TGTGCCAGCAGTGGGACAGGAGAACGCTCCAATCAGCCCCAGCATTTT
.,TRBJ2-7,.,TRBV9,CASSGEDSLLSYEQYF,TGTGCCAGCAGCGGTGAAGACAGCCTCCTTTCCTACGAGCAGTACTTC
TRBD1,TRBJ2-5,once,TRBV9,CASSPGTGRGETQYF,TGTGCCAGCAGCCCAGGGACAGGGCGAGGAGAGACCCAGTACTTC
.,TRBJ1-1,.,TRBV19,CASSIDGTARAEAFF,TGTGCCAGTAGTATAGACGGAACAGCCCGCGCTGAAGCTTTCTTT
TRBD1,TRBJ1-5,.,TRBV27,CASSPSGTGYVQPQHF,TGTGCCAGCAGTCCGAGCGGGACAGGGTATGTTCAGCCCCAGCATTTT
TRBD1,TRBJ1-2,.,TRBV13,CASSLRQGLFYGYTF,TGTGCCAGCAGCCTAAGACAGGGTTTATTCTATGGCTACACCTTC
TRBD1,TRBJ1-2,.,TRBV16,CASSQSDRAYYGYTF,TGTGCCAGCAGCCAATCGGACAGGGCTTACTATGGCTACACCTTC